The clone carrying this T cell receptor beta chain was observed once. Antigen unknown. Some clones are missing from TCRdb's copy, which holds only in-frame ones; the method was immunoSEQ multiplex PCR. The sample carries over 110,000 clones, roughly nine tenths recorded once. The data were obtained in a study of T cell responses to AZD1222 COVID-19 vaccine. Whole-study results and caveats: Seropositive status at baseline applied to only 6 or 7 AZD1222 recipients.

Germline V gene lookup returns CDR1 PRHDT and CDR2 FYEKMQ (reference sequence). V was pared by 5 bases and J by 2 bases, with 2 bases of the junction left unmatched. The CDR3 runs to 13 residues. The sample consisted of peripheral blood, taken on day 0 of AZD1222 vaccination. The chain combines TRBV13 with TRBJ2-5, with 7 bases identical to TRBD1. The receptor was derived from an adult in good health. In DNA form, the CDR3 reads TGTGCCAGCAGCCTACAGGGGCAAGAGACCCAGTACTTC. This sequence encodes CASSLQGQETQYF.